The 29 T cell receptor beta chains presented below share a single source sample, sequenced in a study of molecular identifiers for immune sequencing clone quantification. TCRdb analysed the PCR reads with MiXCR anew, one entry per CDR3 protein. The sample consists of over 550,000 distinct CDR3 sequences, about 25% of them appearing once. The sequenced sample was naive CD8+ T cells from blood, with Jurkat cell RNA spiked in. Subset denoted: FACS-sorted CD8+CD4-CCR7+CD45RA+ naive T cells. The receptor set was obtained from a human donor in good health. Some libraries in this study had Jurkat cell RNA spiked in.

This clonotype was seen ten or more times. The CDR3: CASSLSTSGRADTQYF. CDR3 sequence (DNA): TGTGCCAGCAGCTTATCGACTAGCGGGAGAGCAGATACGCAGTATTTT. This rearrangement joins TRBV7-9 to TRBJ2-3; TRBD2 matches at 12 bases. Germline V gene lookup returns CDR1 SEHNR and CDR2 FQNEAQ (reference sequence). The CDR3 is 16 amino acids. The V gene end was trimmed by 2 bases and the J gene end by 4 bases; junction bases not matched to a gene: 4.

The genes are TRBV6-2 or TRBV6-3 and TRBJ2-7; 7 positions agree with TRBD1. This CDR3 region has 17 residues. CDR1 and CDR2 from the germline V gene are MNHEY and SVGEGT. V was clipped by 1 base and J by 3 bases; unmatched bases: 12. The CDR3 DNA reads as TGTGCCAGCAGTTACTACCGGGACAGACCTGGACGCTACGAGCAGTACTTC. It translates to CASSYYRDRPGRYEQYF.

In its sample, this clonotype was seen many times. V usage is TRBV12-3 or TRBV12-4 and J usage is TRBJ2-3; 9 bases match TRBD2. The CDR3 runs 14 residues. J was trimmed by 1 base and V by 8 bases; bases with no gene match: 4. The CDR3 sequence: CASCSSGGTDTQYF. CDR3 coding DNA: TGTGCCAGCTGCTCTAGCGGGGGCACAGATACGCAGTATTTT.

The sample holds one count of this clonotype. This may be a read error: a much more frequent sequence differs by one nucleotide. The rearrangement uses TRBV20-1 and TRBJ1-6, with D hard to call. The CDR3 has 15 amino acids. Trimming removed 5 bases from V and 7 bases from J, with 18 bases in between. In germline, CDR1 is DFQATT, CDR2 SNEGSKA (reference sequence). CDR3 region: CSAPGFGVSNSPLHF. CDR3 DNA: TGCAGTGCTCCCGGCTTCGGGGTTTCCAATTCACCCCTCCACTTT.

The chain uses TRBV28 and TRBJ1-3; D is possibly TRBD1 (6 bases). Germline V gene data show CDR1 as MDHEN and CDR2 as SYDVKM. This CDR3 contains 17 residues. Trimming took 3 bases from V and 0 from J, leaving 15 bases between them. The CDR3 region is CASSFFPDRHSGNTIYF. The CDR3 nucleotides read TGTGCCAGCAGTTTTTTCCCGGACAGACACTCTGGAAACACCATATATTTT.

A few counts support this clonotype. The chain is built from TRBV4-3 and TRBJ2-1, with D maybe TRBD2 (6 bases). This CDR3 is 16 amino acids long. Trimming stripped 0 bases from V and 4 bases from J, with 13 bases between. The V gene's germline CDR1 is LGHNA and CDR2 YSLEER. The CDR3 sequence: CASSQDGSSEYNEQFF. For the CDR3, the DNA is TGCGCCAGCAGCCAAGATGGTTCTAGCGAGTACAATGAGCAGTTCTTC.

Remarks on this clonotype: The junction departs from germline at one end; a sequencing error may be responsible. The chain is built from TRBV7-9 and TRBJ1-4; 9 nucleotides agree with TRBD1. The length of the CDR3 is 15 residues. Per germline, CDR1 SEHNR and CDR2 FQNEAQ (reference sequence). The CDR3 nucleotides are TGTGCCAGCAGCCAAAGGACAGGGGCTAATGAAAAACTGCTTTTT. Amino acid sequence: CASSQRTGANEKLLF.

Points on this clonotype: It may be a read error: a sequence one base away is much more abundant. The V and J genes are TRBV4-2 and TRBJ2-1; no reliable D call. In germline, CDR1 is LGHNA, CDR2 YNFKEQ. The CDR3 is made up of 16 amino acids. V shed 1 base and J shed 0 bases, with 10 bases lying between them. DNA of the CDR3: TGTGCCAGCAGCCAAGCGGGCAGGAGCTCCTACAATGAGCAGTTCTTC. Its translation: CASSQAGRSSYNEQFF.

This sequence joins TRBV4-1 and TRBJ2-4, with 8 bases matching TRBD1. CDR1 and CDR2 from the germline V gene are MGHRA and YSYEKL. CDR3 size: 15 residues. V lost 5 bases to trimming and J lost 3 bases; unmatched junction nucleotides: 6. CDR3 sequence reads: CASSTGQGGKNIQYF. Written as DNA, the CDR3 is TGCGCCAGCAGCACCGGACAGGGCGGCAAAAACATTCAGTACTTC.

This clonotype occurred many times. In DNA form, the CDR3 reads TGCGCCAGCAGCTTGACTAGCGATAACTACGAGCAGTACTTC. This codes for CASSLTSDNYEQYF. The chain uses TRBV5-1 and TRBJ2-7; 7 nucleotides line up with TRBD2. The CDR3 is 14 amino acids. CDR1 is SGHRS and CDR2 is YFSETQ in the germline V gene. J lost 3 bases, V lost 1 base, and 4 bases had no gene match.

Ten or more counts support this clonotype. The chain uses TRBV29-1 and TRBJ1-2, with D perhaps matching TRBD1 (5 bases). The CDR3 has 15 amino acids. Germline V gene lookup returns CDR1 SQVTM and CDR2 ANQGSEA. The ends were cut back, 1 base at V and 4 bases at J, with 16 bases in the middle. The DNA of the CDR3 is TGCAGCGTTGAAGTGCTGGTCGGGGCAGGCTATGGCTACACCTTC. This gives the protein CSVEVLVGAGYGYTF.

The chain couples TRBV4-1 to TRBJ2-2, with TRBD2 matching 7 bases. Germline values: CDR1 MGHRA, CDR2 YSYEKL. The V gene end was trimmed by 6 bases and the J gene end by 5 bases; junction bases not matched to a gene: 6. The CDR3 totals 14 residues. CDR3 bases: TGCGCCAGCAGGTGGCGGGGAGGGACCGGGGAGCTGTTTTTT. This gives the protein CASRWRGGTGELFF.

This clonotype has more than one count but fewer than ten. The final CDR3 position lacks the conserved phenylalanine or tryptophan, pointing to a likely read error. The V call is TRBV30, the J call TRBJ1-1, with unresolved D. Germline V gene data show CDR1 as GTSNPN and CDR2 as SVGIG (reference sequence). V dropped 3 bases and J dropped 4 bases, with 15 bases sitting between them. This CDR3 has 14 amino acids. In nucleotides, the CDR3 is TGTGCCTGGAGATCCCAGGACTGGATCACTGAAGCTTTCCTT. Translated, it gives CAWRSQDWITEAFL.

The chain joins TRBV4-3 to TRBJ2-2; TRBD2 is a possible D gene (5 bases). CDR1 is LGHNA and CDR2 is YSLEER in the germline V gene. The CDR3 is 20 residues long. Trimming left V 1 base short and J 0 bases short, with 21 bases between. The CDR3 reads CASSQVLTNLLASNTGELFF. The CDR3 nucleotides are TGCGCCAGCAGCCAAGTCCTCACAAACTTGCTAGCCTCGAACACCGGGGAGCTGTTTTTT.

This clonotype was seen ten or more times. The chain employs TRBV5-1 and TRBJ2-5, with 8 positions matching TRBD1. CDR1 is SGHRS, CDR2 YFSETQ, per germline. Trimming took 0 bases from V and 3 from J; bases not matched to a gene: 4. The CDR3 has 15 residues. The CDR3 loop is CASSLAKTGEETQYF. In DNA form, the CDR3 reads TGCGCCAGCAGCTTGGCCAAGACAGGGGAAGAGACCCAGTACTTC.

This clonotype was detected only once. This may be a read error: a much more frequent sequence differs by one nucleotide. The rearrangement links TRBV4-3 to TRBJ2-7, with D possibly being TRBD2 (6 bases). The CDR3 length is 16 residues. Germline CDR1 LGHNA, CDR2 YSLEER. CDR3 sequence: CAGSPGHGTDTSGQYF. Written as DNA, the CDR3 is TGCGCCGGCAGCCCGGGGCATGGGACTGATACGTCGGGGCAGTACTTC.

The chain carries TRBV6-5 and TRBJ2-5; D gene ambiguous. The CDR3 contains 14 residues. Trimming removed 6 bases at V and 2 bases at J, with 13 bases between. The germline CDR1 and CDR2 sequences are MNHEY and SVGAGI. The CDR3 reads CASSSSARQETQYF. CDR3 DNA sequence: TGTGCCAGCAGCTCCTCTGCGCGACAAGAGACCCAGTACTTC.

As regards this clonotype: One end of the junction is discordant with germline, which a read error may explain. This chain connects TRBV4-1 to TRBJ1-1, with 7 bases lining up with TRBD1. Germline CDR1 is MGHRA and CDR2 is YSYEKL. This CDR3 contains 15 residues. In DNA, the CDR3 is TGTGCCAGCAGCCAAGGGGCAGGGGGTACCACTGAAGCTTTCTTT. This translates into CASSQGAGGTTEAFF.

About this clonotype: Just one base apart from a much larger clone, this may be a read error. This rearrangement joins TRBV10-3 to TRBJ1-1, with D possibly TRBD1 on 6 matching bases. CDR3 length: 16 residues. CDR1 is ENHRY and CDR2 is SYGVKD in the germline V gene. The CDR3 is CATSVTGSALNTEAFF. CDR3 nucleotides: TGTGCCACCAGTGTAACAGGGTCGGCCTTGAACACTGAAGCTTTCTTT.

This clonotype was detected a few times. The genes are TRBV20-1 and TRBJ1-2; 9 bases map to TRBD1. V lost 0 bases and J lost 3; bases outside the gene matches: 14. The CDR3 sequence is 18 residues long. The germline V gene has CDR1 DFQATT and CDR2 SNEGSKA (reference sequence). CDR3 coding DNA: TGCAGTGCTAGAGATCATTTAATTTGGGACAGGGAGGACTATGGCTACACCTTC. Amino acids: CSARDHLIWDREDYGYTF.

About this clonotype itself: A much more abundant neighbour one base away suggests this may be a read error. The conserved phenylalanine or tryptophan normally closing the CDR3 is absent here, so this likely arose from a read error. The CDR3 nucleotides read TGCGCCAGCACCATGGACGCGCAAGAGACCCAGTACCTC. It translates to CASTMDAQETQYL. The chain recombines TRBV5-1 with TRBJ2-5; D remains ambiguous. CDR1 is SGHRS and CDR2 is YFSETQ in the germline V gene. V lost 6 bases and J lost 2, with 11 bases in between. The CDR3 covers 13 residues.

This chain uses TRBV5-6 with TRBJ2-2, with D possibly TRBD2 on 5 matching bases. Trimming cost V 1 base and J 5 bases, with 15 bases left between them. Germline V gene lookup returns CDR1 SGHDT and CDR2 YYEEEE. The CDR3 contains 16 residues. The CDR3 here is CASSLKERTGTGELFF. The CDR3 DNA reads TGTGCCAGCAGCTTGAAGGAACGGACGGGGACCGGGGAGCTGTTTTTT.

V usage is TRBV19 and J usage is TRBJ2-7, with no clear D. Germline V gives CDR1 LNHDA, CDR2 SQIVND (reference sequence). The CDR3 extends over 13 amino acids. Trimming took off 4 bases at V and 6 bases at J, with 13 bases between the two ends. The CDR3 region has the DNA TGTGCCAGTAGTACCCGGACCAGCTTCGAGCAGTACTTC. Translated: CASSTRTSFEQYF. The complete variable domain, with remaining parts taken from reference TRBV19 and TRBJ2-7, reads DGGITQSPKYLFRKEGQNVTLSCEQNLNHDAMYWYRQDPGQGLRLIYYSQIVNDFQKGDIAEGYSVSREKKESFPLTVTSAQKNPTAFYLCASSTRTSFEQYFGPGTRLTVT.

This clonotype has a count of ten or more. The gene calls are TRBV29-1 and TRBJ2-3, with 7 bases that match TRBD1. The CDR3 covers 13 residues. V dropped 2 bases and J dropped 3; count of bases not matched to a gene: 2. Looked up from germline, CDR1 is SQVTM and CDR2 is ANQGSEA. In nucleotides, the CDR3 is TGCAGCGTTGAAAGGGGGCTTACAGATACGCAGTATTTT. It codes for CSVERGLTDTQYF.

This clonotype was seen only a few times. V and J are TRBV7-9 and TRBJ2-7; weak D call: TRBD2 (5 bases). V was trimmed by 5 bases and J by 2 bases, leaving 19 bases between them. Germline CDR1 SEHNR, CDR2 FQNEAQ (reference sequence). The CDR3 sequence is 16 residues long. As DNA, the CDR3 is TGTGCCAGCAGCCTAGACATCGTGAGGGCCACCTACGAGCAGTACTTC. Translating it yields CASSLDIVRATYEQYF.

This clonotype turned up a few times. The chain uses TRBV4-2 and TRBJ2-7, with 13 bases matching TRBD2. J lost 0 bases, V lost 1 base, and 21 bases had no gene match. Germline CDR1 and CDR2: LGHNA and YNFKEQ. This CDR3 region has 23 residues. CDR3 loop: CASSQVPGQGGTSGEGCSYEQYF. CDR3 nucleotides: TGTGCCAGCAGCCAAGTCCCGGGACAGGGTGGGACTAGCGGGGAAGGGTGCTCCTACGAGCAGTACTTC.

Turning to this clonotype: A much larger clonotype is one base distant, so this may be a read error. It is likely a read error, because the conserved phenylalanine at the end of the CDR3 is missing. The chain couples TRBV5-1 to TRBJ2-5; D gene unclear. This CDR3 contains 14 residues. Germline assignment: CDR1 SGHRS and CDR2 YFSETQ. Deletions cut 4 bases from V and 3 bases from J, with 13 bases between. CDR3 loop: CASSRRTGEETQYV. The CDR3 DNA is TGCGCCAGCAGCCGCCGGACGGGTGAAGAGACCCAGTACGTC.

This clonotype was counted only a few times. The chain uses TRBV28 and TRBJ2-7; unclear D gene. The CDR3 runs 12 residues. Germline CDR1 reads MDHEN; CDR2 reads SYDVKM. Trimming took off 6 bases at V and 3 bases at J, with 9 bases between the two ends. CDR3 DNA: TGTGCCAGCAGACATGACAACTACGAGCAGTACTTC. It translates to CASRHDNYEQYF.

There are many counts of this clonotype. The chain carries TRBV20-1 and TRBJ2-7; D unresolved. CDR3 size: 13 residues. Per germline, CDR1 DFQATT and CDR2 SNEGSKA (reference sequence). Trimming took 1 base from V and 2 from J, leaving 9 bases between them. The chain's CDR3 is CSARVKSTYEQYF. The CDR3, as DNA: TGCAGTGCTAGAGTAAAGTCTACCTACGAGCAGTACTTC.